This T cell receptor beta chain stems from a study of blood T cells in healthy people across ages (dated by TCRdb to the mid-2010s). Turning to the overall study: In model experiments, roughly one uniquely barcoded TCR beta cDNA molecule per two T cells was captured by template switching. The study analyzed two additional independent replicas of 1 million unique cDNA reads from the same blood draw for two donors, one aged 18 to 29 and one aged 80 or older. To avoid experimental bias, donors of different ages were distributed randomly across sequencing lanes. Age-related changes in TCR beta repertoire diversity were measured in the study by deep sequencing normalized with unique cDNA molecular identifiers. The donors were split into four age groups: young (average 16 years), middle-aged (39), aged (62) and long-lived (roughly 77).

Receptors were amplified or captured by 5' RACE. Data came from an Illumina HiSeq 2500. A second PCR of about 7 to 12 cycles was performed with a sample-barcoded 5' primer and a J-beta primer mix. Each TCR beta cDNA molecule received a unique molecular identifier from a template-switch 5' adaptor carrying 12 random nucleotides. Each sample yielded at least 2.5 million CDR3-containing paired-end reads. First-strand cDNA was synthesized from all RNA with the Mint cDNA synthesis kit, primed by a TRBC-specific oligonucleotide. After uracil-DNA glycosylase treatment, a first 18-cycle PCR used universal primers M1SS and BC2_uni_R on all cDNA. For the original study's pipeline: Normalization of each sample was performed by random selection of 1 million high-quality reads, each carrying a distinct molecular identifier. Reads sharing molecular identifiers were discarded rather than binned into consensus sequences. MiTCR, set to a Q25 quality threshold and the strictest error-elimination algorithm, was used for CDR3 identification, clonotype clustering and error correction. Lower-bound total TCR beta diversity was estimated with a nonparametric unseen species model using Euler transformation. TCRdb trimmed public reads at Q25 via fastp, called clones via MiXCR and kept in-frame beta chains. Rows matching on CDR3 protein sequence are summarized as one entry with the most common DNA and genes. The authors' filters were not applied to this entry. In this sample the table shows approximately 940,000 distinct CDR3 sequences, under 50% of which occur a single time. Around 15% of the sample is held by the ten biggest clonotypes.

Details on this clonotype: The specificity of this receptor is unknown. The input lacks base qualities; no much larger clone sits a single base away.

The investigation overall reported the following: Donor CMV infection status was unknown, potentially confounding age-related changes in expanded clonotypes. Compared with the aged group, the long-lived group had more naive CD4+ T cells, fewer expanded clones and increased TCR diversity, a pattern suggesting age selection. There was a strong correlation between observed TCR beta diversity and the percentage of naive T cells measured by flow cytometry. Observed TCR beta diversity per million T cells fell roughly linearly with age, and a significant reduction was already apparent by age about 36. Total diversity estimates from one million sequenced T cells were considered lower bounds and underestimates. Bulk unsorted PBMC profiling prevented conclusive comparison of naive and antigen-experienced compartments.

The donors were some 39 Caucasian individuals from Russia, aged roughly 6 to 100 years, who were systemically healthy. About 10 milliliters of peripheral blood were drawn from each donor into EDTA-treated Vacutainer tubes. Ficoll-Paque density-gradient centrifugation was used to isolate PBMCs, with at least 6.5 million per sample. Trizol reagent was used to extract total RNA from PBMCs, with at least 5.5 micrograms per sample. For every donor, an aliquot of PBMCs went through flow cytometry to measure the percentages of naive CD45RAhigh/CD27high T cells. The clonotype originates from a man aged 25-45 years in good health. Sequencing used blood.

The sequence in DNA is TGTGCCAGCAGCTTAGCGGCGACAGGGGCGTTCGAAGGCTACACCTTC. It translates to CASSLAATGAFEGYTF. The sequence links TRBV7-2 to TRBJ1-2; 8 nucleotides in the junction match TRBD1. CDR3 length: 16 amino acids, cysteine to phenylalanine. The DNA shown is the 48-base CDR3, in frame from base 1. V trim: 0 bases; J trim: 8 bases; unmatched bases: 11. The germline V gene encodes CDR1 SGHTA and CDR2 FQGNSA.